Listed below are T cell receptor beta chains from one sample, sequenced in a study of blood T cell repertoires in COVID-19. Assay: immunoSEQ multiplex PCR; the TCRdb copy retains only in-frame clones and omits some. The repertoire includes 140,000 to 150,000 clones, roughly 76% of them detected once, and roughly 7.7% sits in the top ten. The specimen sequenced was peripheral blood. These receptors were taken from a human donor with acute or convalescent COVID-19. The donor label of this sample is uncertain. The CDR3 runs from the conserved cysteine through the conserved F or W. D genes are given only for firm matches. Clone size appears in some rows only: once, few, many, or a class for an expanded clone.

abundance	v_gene	j_gene	d_gene	CDR3nt	CDR3aa
NA	TRBV10-1	TRBJ2-2	NA	TGCGCCAGCAGTTCTAACACCGGGGAGCTGTTTTTT	CASSSNTGELFF
NA	TRBV13	TRBJ2-1	NA	TGTGCCAGCAGCTTAGGCGACAACTACAATGAGCAGTTCTTC	CASSLGDNYNEQFF
once	TRBV7-2	TRBJ2-1	NA	TGTGCCAGCAGCTTACCTCCAGCGGCGGTCTCCTACAATGAGCAGTTCTTC	CASSLPPAAVSYNEQFF
NA	TRBV2	TRBJ1-6	NA	TGTGCCAGCAGTGAAAAGGACGGGGTTCCTAATTCACCCCTCCACTTT	CASSEKDGVPNSPLHF
NA	TRBV6-5	TRBJ2-4	NA	TGTGCCAGCGCTAGCAGGGGCTCAGCCAAAAACATTCAGTACTTC	CASASRGSAKNIQYF
NA	TRBV2	TRBJ2-7	TRBD1	TGTGCCAGCACGACGGGACAGCCCTACGAGCAGTACTTC	CASTTGQPYEQYF
NA	TRBV6-5	TRBJ2-7	TRBD2	TGTGCCAGCAGTTCCCTAGCGGGGGGGACCTACGAGCAGTACTTC	CASSSLAGGTYEQYF
NA	TRBV23-1	TRBJ2-1	NA	TGCGCCAGCAGTCACCATGGACAGGAGGGTGAGCAGTTCTTC	CASSHHGQEGEQFF
NA	TRBV29-1	TRBJ1-1	TRBD1	TGCAGCGTGGATCAGGGAGGACACAGGGGTGAAGCTTTCTTT	CSVDQGGHRGEAFF
NA	TRBV7-6	TRBJ2-3	NA	TGTGCCAGCAGCTCCTCCACGGCCGGGGGGCAGTATTTT	CASSSSTAGGQYF
NA	TRBV2	TRBJ1-2	NA	TGTGCCAGCAGGGGCTTTCCAAAGGTCTATGGCTACACCTTC	CASRGFPKVYGYTF
NA	TRBV5-1	TRBJ2-2	TRBD1	TGCGCCAGCAGCTTGGACAGGGGCGGCACCGGGGAGCTGTTTTTT	CASSLDRGGTGELFF
NA	TRBV25-1	TRBJ2-1	NA	TGTGCCAGCAGTGATTCGACTAGACTTCTTTACAATGAGCAGTTCTTC	CASSDSTRLLYNEQFF
NA	TRBV19	TRBJ1-2	NA	TGTGCCAGTAGTATATGGTCATCGGGGGATGGCTACACCTTC	CASSIWSSGDGYTF
NA	TRBV20-1	TRBJ2-1	NA	TGCAGTGCTAGCGGTGATGAGCAGTTCTTC	CSASGDEQFF
NA	TRBV10-3	TRBJ1-3	NA	TGTGCCATCGCAGGCCAGGACAGCCCCTCTGGAAACACCATATATTTT	CAIAGQDSPSGNTIYF
NA	TRBV5-1	TRBJ2-7	NA	TGCGCCAGCAGCTTGGACAGGATAGGCGAGCAGTACTTC	CASSLDRIGEQYF
NA	TRBV25-1	TRBJ1-1	NA	TGTGCCAGCAGTGAGGGCAGGGGTTTCGCTGAAGCTTTCTTT	CASSEGRGFAEAFF
NA	TRBV11-2	TRBJ2-1	TRBD1	TGTGCCAGCAGCTTAGTTCATTCGACAGGGCTTAGAGCCTACAATGAGCAGTTCTTC	CASSLVHSTGLRAYNEQFF
NA	TRBV7-9	TRBJ2-2	TRBD1	TGTGCCCGACGAGGACAGGGGGACACCGGGGAGCTGTTTTTT	CARRGQGDTGELFF
NA	TRBV19	TRBJ2-3	TRBD1	TGTGCCAGTAGCATCCGGGACAGTAGCACAGATACGCAGTATTTT	CASSIRDSSTDTQYF
NA	TRBV12-3/TRBV12-4	TRBJ1-2	NA	TGTGCCAGCAGTCTAGACAGCTATGGCTACACCTTC	CASSLDSYGYTF
NA	TRBV6-5	TRBJ1-3	TRBD1	TGTGCCAGCAGTCTCCTGGGACAGTTGAACACCATATATTTT	CASSLLGQLNTIYF
NA	TRBV15	TRBJ2-2	TRBD1	TGTGCCACCAGGGCCTCAGACAGGGGCACGGGCACCGGGGAGCTGTTTTTT	CATRASDRGTGTGELFF
NA	TRBV6-6	TRBJ2-2	TRBD1	TGTGCCAGCAGTCCCGAGACAGGGATGAACACCGGGGAGCTGTTTTTT	CASSPETGMNTGELFF
NA	TRBV7-2	TRBJ1-5	TRBD1	TGTGCCAGCAGCTTTTACCCCCCTCGGGACAGGGTCCGTCAGCCCCAGCATTTT	CASSFYPPRDRVRQPQHF
NA	TRBV6-1	TRBJ1-1	NA	TGTGCCAGCAGTGAAATGGCAGTTGAAGCTTTCTTT	CASSEMAVEAFF
NA	TRBV27	TRBJ1-1	NA	TGTGCCAGCAGTTCCCAAGGGGGGGGGACTGAAGCTTTCTTT	CASSSQGGGTEAFF
NA	TRBV18	TRBJ2-1	TRBD1	TGTGCCAGCTCACCACTCCCGGGACAGGGAGACAATGAGCAGTTCTTC	CASSPLPGQGDNEQFF
NA	TRBV6-1	TRBJ1-1	NA	TGTGCCAGCAGTGAACTGGGGGCCGATGAAGCTTTCTTT	CASSELGADEAFF
NA	TRBV3-1/TRBV3-2	TRBJ1-2	TRBD1	TGTGCCAGCAGCCCTGGACAGGGGGGGTTCTATGGCTACACCTTC	CASSPGQGGFYGYTF
NA	TRBV11-3	TRBJ2-6	NA	TGTGCCAGCAGCTCCGGTAACGGGGCCAACGTCCTGACTTTC	CASSSGNGANVLTF
NA	TRBV6-5	TRBJ1-2	TRBD1	TGTGCCAGCCAGGACAGGGGGATAAATGGCTACACCTTC	CASQDRGINGYTF
NA	TRBV30	TRBJ1-1	NA	TGTGCCTGGGGGGGGAGAGGTTGGACCACTGAAGCTTTCTTT	CAWGGRGWTTEAFF
few	TRBV20-1	TRBJ1-1	NA	TGCAGTGCCGTTTTAACCTATGAAGCTTTCTTT	CSAVLTYEAFF
NA	TRBV2	TRBJ1-2	NA	TGTGCCAGCAGTGATTGGAAGGGGGCTAACTATGGCTACACCTTC	CASSDWKGANYGYTF
NA	TRBV6-5	TRBJ1-1	TRBD1	TGTGCCAGCAGGCCAGGGGGCTCCACTGAAGCTTTCTTT	CASRPGGSTEAFF
NA	TRBV4-1	TRBJ2-2	NA	TGCGCCAGCAGCCGCACAGCCCAATACACCGGGGAGCTGTTTTTT	CASSRTAQYTGELFF
NA	TRBV11-1	TRBJ2-5	TRBD1	TGTGCCAGCAGCCCCAGACAGGGTAGGGAGGAGACCCAGTACTTC	CASSPRQGREETQYF
NA	TRBV6-5	TRBJ2-5	TRBD1	TGTGCCAGCAGCACGCAGGGGGCTAAGACCCAGTACTTC	CASSTQGAKTQYF
once	TRBV29-1	TRBJ2-2	NA	TGCAGCGTTTCTTTGGGCAGGGGTAACACCGGGGAGCTGTTTTTT	CSVSLGRGNTGELFF
NA	TRBV5-4	TRBJ1-5	NA	TGTGCCAGCAGTACGGGGAGGAATCAGCCCCAGCATTTT	CASSTGRNQPQHF
NA	TRBV30	TRBJ1-3	TRBD1	TGTGCCTGGGCCGCGGGACAGCTTCTCTCTGGAAACACCATATATTTT	CAWAAGQLLSGNTIYF
few	TRBV2	TRBJ1-3	TRBD1	TGTGCCTCCCGGACAGGGCACTTCTCTGGAAACACCATATATTTT	CASRTGHFSGNTIYF
few	TRBV7-8	TRBJ1-3	TRBD1	TGTGCCAGCGGACAGGGATTCTCTGGAAACACCATATATTTT	CASGQGFSGNTIYF
NA	TRBV7-6	TRBJ1-1	TRBD1	TGTGCCAGCAGTATACAGGGGGCTGCGGGCACTGAAGCTTTCTTT	CASSIQGAAGTEAFF
NA	TRBV24-1	TRBJ2-1	TRBD2	TGTGCCACCGCGGGACTAGCGGCGAATGAGCAGTTCTTC	CATAGLAANEQFF
NA	TRBV9	TRBJ1-2	TRBD1	TGTGCCAGCAGCCTAGGGGACAGGGGTGACTATGGCTACACCTTC	CASSLGDRGDYGYTF
NA	TRBV4-1	TRBJ1-2	NA	TGCGCCAGCAGCCAAACGGGGGATTTGGGCTATGGCTACACCTTC	CASSQTGDLGYGYTF
NA	TRBV9	TRBJ1-1	TRBD1	TGTGCCAGCAGCCTCACGACAGGGTCGAGTGAAGCTTTCTTT	CASSLTTGSSEAFF
once	TRBV7-3	TRBJ1-1	NA	TGTGCCAGCAGCTTAACCAGGGGCACTGAAGCTTTCTTT	CASSLTRGTEAFF
NA	TRBV2	TRBJ1-2	TRBD1	TGTGCCAGCAGTCCTCGGACAGGCCCAGATTATGGCTACACCTTC	CASSPRTGPDYGYTF
NA	TRBV6-6	TRBJ1-5	NA	TGTGCCAGCAGTTACTCAGGGCAGGGGAATCAGCCCCAGCATTTT	CASSYSGQGNQPQHF